What follows is one T cell receptor beta chain and its context. Its antigen is still unknown. No clone much larger than this one lies a single base away; base qualities are absent. Patients were selected for having adequate residual fresh-frozen tumor tissue and more than two years of available survival data. Although molecular status otherwise differed among the glioblastoma patients, no patient had an isocitrate dehydrogenase mutation. PBMC were collected before vaccination, two weeks after the third vaccination, and at tumor progression if progression occurred. The Qiagen DNeasy Blood extraction Kit was used to extract genomic DNA. Using the immunoSEQ assay, TCRB CDR3 regions were amplified from roughly 2 micrograms of genomic DNA, or from all available DNA when less than that was on hand. The multiplex PCR relied on 60 forward primers for TCR V beta segments and 13 reverse primers for J beta segments. Synthetic control templates were spiked into each sample at limiting dilution to estimate reads per starting template. The Illumina HiSeq System generated sequencing reads of 87 bp. The study's processing was this. PCR and sequencing errors were removed by a nearest neighbor algorithm that merged closely related sequences. TCR overlap was defined as the percentage of unique tumor TCR beta sequences that were also present in the same patient's peripheral blood. The source is immuneACCESS, and TCRdb retained only in-frame sequences with V and J called. Part of the clones is not carried over; for the studies checked, unresolved V genes explain less than half of this, and the remainder is unexplained. D and trimming were read from the DNA, whereas the V and J calls and clone size are those reported in that table. The sample contains roughly 82,000 clones, 70% to 90% of them found a single time. The top ten constitute 3.2% of the sample.

From the cysteine up to the phenylalanine, the CDR3 has a length of 17 residues. Just CDR3 DNA is preserved here, 51 bases in frame from base 1. V is cut back by 0 bases and J by 1 base, with 5 bases in the junction unmatched. The CDR1 and CDR2 encoded by the germline V gene (reference sequence) are SEHNR and FQNEAQ. This sample is part of a study of glioma-infiltrating T cells after dendritic cell vaccination (TCRdb year 2016). A note on the overall study: Of the roughly 15 glioblastoma patients in the cohort, all drawn from Phase I and II dendritic cell vaccination trials, 9 were newly diagnosed and 6 had recurrent disease. Between about 2002 and 2012, patients were given autologous tumor lysate-pulsed dendritic cell vaccination. To make the vaccine, monocyte-derived dendritic cells were cultured for 7 to 8 days with IL-4 and GM-CSF and then pulsed overnight with autologous tumor lysate. Three intradermal dendritic cell vaccine injections were administered to patients at biweekly intervals in the arm below the axilla. In glioblastoma patients vaccinated with dendritic cells, deep sequencing of TCR beta CDR3 regions served to measure tumor-infiltrating lymphocyte content and to compare repertoires between tumor and blood. Survival after dendritic cell vaccination was correlated with TCR sequencing metrics, such as TIL content and the overlap between tumor and blood repertoires.

General findings and caveats noted by the study authors: The cohort was small and heterogeneous, few patients had complete blood and tumor sets, and even fewer had initial-recurrent tumor pairs. The three-group TCR overlap response model was described as speculative and requiring prospective validation. Higher estimated pretreatment TIL content predicted longer time to progression and overall survival after dendritic cell vaccination. TCR clonality showed no direct relationship with survival, which suggests that a diverse polyclonal response may be important.

This clonotype was sampled from a human donor with glioblastoma. Material: blood, obtained before dendritic cell vaccination. The sequence joins TRBV7-9 to TRBJ2-3; 9 central nucleotides agree with TRBD2. CDR3 sequence: CASSLAGVAGGTDTQYF. The nucleotide sequence is given as TGTGCCAGCAGCTTAGCGGGGGTAGCGGGAGGCACAGATACGCAGTATTTT.